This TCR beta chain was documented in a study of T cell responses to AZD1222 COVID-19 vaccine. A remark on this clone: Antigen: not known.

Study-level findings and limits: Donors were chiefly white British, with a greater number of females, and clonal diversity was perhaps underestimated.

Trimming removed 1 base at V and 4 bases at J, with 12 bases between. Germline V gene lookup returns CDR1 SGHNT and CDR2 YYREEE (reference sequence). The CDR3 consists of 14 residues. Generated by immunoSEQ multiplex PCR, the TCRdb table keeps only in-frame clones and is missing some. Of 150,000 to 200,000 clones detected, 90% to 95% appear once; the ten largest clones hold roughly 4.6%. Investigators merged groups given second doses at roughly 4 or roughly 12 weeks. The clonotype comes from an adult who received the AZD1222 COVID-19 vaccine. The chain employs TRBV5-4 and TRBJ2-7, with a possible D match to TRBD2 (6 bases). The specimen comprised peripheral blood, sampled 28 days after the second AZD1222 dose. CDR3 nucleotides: TGTGCCAGCAGCTTGATGGGGACTCCATACGAGCAGTACTTC. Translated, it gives CASSLMGTPYEQYF. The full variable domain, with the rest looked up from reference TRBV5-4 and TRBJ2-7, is ETGVTQSPTHLIKTRGQQVTLRCSSQSGHNTVSWYQQALGQGPQFIFQYYREEENGRGNFPPRFSGLQFPNYSSELNVNALELDDSALYLCASSLMGTPYEQYFGPGTRLTVT.